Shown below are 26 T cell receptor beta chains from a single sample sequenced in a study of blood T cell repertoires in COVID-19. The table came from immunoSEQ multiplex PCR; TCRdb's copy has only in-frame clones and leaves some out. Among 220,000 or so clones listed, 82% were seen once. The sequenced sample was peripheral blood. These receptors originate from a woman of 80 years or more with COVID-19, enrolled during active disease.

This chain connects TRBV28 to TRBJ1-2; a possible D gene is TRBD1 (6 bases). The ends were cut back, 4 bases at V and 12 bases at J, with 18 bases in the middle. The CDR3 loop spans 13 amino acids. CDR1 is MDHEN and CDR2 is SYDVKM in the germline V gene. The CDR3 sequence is CASSSRDTRRDTF. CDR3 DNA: TGTGCCAGCAGTTCCCGGGACACCCGCCGAGACACCTTC.

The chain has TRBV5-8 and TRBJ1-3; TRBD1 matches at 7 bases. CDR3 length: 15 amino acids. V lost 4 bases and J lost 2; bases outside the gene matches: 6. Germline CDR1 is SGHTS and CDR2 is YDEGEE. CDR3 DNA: TGTGCCAGCAGCCCTAATACAGGGGCTGGAAACACCATATATTTT. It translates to CASSPNTGAGNTIYF. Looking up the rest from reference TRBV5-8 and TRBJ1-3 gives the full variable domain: EAGVTQSPTHLIKTRGQQATLRCSPISGHTSVYWYQQALGLGLQFLLWYDEGEERNRGNFPPRFSGRQFPNYSSELNVNALELEDSALYLCASSPNTGAGNTIYFGEGSWLTVV.

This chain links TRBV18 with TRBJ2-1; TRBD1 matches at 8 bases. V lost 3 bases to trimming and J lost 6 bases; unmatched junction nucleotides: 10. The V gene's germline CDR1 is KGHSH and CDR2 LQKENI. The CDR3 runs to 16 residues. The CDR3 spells CASSPPATGVPNEQFF. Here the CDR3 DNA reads TGTGCCAGCTCACCGCCTGCGACAGGGGTCCCCAATGAGCAGTTCTTC.

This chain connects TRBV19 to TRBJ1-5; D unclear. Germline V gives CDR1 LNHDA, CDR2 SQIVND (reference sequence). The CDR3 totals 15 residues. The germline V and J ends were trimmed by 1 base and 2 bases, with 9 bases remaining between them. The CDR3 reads CASSIGANRNQPQHF. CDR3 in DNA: TGTGCCAGTAGTATAGGGGCAAACCGCAATCAGCCCCAGCATTTT.

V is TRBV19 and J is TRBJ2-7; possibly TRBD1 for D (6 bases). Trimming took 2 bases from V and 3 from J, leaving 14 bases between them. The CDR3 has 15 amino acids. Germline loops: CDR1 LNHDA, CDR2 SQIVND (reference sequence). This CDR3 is CASSINLGQFYEQYF. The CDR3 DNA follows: TGTGCCAGTAGTATAAATCTAGGACAGTTCTACGAGCAGTACTTC.

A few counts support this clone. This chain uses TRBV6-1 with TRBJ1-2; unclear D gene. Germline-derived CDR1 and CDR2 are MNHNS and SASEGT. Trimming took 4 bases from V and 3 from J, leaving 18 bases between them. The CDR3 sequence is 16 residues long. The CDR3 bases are TGTGCCAGCAGTGCTCAATTGGGTACGGGTTACTATGGCTACACCTTC. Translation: CASSAQLGTGYYGYTF.

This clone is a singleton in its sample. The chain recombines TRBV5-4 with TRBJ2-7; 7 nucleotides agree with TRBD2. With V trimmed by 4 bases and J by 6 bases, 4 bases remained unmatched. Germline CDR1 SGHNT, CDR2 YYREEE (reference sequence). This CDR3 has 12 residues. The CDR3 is CASSLGGGEQYF. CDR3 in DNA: TGTGCCAGCAGCCTGGGGGGGGGCGAGCAGTACTTC.

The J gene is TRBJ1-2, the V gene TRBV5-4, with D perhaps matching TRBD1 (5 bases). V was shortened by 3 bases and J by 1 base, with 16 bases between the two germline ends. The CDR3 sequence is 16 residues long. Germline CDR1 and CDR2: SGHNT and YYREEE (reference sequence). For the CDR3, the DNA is TGTGCCAGCAGCTCACCTTCGGGGGGAAGTAACTATGGCTACACCTTC. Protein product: CASSSPSGGSNYGYTF.

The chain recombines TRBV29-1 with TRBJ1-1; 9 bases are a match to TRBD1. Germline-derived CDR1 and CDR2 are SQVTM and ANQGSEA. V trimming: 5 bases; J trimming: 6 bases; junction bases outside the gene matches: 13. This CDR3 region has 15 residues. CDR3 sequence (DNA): TGCAGCGTTCCCCATTCCGGGACAGGGTTTGCTGAAGCTTTCTTT. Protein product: CSVPHSGTGFAEAFF.

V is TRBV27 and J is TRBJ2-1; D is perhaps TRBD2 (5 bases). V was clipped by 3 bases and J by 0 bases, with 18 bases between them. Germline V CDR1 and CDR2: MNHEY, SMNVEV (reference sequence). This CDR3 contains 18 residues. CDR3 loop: CASSFRRGLRSSYNEQFF. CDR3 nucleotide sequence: TGTGCCAGCAGTTTCCGCCGAGGGCTTCGCAGCTCCTACAATGAGCAGTTCTTC.

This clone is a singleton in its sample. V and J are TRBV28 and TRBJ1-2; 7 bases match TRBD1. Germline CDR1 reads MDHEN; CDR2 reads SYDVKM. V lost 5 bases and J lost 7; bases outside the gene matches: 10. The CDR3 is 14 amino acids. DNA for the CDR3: TGTGCCAGCAGTCAGTCGACAGGGCTTGGTGGCTACACCTTC. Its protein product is CASSQSTGLGGYTF.

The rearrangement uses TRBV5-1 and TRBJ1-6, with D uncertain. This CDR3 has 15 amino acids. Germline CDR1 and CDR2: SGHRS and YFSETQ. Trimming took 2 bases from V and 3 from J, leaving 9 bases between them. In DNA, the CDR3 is TGCGCCAGCAGCTTAACCGGGGACTATAATTCACCCCTCCACTTT. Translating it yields CASSLTGDYNSPLHF.

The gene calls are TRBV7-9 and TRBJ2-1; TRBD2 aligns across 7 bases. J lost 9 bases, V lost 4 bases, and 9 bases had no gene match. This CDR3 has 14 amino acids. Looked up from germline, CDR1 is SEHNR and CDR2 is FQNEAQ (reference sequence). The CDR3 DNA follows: TGTGCCAGCAGCTCCGGGGGGTTTGGTGGTGAGCAGTTCTTC. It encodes CASSSGGFGGEQFF.

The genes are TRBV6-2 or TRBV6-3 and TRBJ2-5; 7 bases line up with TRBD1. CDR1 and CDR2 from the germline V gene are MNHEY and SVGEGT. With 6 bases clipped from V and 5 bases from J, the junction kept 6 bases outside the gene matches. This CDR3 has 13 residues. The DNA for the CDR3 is TGTGCCAGCAGCAGGGGGACAATGGAGACCCAGTACTTC. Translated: CASSRGTMETQYF.

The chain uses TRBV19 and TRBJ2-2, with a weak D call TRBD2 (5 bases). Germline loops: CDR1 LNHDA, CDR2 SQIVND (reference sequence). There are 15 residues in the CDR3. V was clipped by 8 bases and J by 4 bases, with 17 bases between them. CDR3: CASQTGSGVTGELFF. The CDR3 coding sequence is TGTGCCAGTCAAACTGGGAGTGGGGTCACCGGGGAGCTGTTTTTT.

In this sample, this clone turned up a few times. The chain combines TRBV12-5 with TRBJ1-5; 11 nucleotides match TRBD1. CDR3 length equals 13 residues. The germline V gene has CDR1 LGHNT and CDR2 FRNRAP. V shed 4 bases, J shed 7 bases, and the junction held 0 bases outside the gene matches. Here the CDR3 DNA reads TGTGCTAGTGGTTGGGACAGGGGGCAGCCCCAGCATTTT. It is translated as CASGWDRGQPQHF.

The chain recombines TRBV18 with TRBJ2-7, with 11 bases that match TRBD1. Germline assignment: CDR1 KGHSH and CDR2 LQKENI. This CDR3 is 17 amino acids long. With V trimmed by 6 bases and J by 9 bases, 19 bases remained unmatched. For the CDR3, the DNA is TGTGCCAGCTCCACTGATCAGGTCGGGACAGGGGGACTGGTGCAGTACTTC. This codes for CASSTDQVGTGGLVQYF.

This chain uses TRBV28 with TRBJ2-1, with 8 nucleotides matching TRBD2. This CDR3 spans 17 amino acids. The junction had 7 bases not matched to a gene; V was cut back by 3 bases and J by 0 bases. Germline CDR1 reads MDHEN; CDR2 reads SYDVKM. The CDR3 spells CASSLAGGPGSYNEQFF. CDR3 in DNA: TGTGCCAGCAGTTTGGCGGGAGGTCCTGGCTCCTACAATGAGCAGTTCTTC.

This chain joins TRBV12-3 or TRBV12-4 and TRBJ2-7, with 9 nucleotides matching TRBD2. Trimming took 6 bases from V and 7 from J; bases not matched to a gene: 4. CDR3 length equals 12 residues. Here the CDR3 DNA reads TGTGCCAGCAGCCAGGCGGGAGGGGAGCAGTACTTC. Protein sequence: CASSQAGGEQYF.

Here the CDR3 reads CASSYLSGTSGYNEQFF. The CDR3 DNA sequence: TGTGCCAGCAGTTATCTTTCCGGGACTAGCGGATACAATGAGCAGTTCTTC. The chain uses TRBV27 and TRBJ2-1; 11 positions match TRBD2. This CDR3 contains 17 residues. Germline CDR1 is MNHEY and CDR2 is SMNVEV (reference sequence). V shed 4 bases and J 4 bases; nucleotides not matched to a gene: 9.

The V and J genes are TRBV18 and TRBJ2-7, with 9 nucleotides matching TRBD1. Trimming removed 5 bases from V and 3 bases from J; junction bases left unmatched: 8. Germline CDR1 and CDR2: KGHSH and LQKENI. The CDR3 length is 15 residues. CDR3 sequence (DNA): TGTGCCAGCTCAGGCACAGGGGGCGATCGCTACGAGCAGTACTTC. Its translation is CASSGTGGDRYEQYF.

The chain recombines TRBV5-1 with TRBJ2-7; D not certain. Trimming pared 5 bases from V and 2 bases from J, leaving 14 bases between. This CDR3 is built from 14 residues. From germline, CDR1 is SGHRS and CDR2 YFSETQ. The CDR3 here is CASSPDNPPYEQYF. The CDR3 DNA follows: TGCGCCAGCAGTCCAGACAACCCACCCTACGAGCAGTACTTC.

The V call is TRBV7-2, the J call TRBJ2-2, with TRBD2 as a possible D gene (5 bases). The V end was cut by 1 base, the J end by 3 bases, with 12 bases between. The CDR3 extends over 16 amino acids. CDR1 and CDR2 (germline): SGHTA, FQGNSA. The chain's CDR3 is CASSLERAGYTGELFF. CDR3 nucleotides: TGTGCCAGCAGCTTAGAGAGGGCGGGTTACACCGGGGAGCTGTTTTTT. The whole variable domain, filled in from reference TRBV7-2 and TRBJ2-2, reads GAGVSQSPSNKVTEKGKDVELRCDPISGHTALYWYRQSLGQGLEFLIYFQGNSAPDKSGLPSDRFSAERTGGSVSTLTIQRTQQEDSAVYLCASSLERAGYTGELFFGEGSRLTVL.

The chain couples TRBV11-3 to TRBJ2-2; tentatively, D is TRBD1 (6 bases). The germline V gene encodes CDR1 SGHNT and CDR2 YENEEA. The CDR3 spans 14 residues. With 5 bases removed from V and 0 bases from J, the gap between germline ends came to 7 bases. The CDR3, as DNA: TGTGCCAGCAGCCAGGGGACGAACACCGGGGAGCTGTTTTTT. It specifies CASSQGTNTGELFF.

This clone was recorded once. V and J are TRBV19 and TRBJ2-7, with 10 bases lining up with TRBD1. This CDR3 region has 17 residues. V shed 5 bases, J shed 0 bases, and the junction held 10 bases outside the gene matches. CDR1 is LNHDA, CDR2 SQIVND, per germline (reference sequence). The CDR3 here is CASSAWGQGRSSYEQYF. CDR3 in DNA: TGTGCCAGTAGTGCGTGGGGACAGGGGCGAAGCTCCTACGAGCAGTACTTC.

CDR3 sequence reads: CASSNRQGYIYGYTF. The CDR3 region has the DNA TGTGCCAGCAGCAATCGACAGGGGTATATCTATGGCTACACCTTC. This chain uses TRBV7-2 with TRBJ1-2; 8 bases are a match to TRBD1. V shed 5 bases and J 4 bases; nucleotides not matched to a gene: 9. The CDR3 totals 15 residues. Germline V CDR1 and CDR2: SGHTA, FQGNSA.